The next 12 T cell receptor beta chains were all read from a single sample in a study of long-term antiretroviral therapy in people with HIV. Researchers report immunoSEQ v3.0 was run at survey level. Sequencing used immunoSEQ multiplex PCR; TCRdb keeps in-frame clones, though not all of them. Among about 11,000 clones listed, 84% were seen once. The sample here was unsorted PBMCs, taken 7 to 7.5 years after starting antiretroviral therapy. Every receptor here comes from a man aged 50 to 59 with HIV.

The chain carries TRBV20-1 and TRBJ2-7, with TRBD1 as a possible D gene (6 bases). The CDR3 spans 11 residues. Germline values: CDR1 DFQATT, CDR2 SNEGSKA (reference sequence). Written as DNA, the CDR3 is TGCAGCGTTGAGGGGGCCTACGAGCAGTACTTC. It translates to CSVEGAYEQYF.

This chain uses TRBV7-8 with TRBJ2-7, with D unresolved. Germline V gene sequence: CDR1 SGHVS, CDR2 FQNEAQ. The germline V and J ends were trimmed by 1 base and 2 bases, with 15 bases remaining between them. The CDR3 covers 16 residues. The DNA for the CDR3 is TGTGCCAGCAGCTTAGGCGTTGGCAGGTTAACCTACGAGCAGTACTTC. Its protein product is CASSLGVGRLTYEQYF.

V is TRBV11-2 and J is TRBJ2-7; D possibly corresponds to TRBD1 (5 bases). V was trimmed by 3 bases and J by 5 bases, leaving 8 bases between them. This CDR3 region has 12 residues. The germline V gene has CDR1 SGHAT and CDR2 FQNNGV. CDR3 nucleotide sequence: TGTGCCAGCAGCTTTGGGGCCCACGAGCAGTACTTC. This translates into CASSFGAHEQYF. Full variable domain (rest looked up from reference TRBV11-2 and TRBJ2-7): EAGVAQSPRYKIIEKRQSVAFWCNPISGHATLYWYQQILGQGPKLLIQFQNNGVVDDSQLPKDRFSAERLKGVDSTLKIQPAKLEDSAVYLCASSFGAHEQYFGPGTRLTVT.

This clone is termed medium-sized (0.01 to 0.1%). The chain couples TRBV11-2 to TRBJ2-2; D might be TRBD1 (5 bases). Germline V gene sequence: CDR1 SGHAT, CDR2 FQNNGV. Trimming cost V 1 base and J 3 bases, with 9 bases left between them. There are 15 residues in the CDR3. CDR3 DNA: TGTGCCAGCAGCTTAGCAGGGTGGGACACCGGGGAGCTGTTTTTT. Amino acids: CASSLAGWDTGELFF.

In DNA, the CDR3 is TGTGCCAGTAGTAGACAGACAGGGCCCTTCTCCTACAATGAGCAGTTCTTC. Encoded protein: CASSRQTGPFSYNEQFF. V gene TRBV19 combines with J gene TRBJ2-1; TRBD1 aligns across 7 bases. V dropped 4 bases and J dropped 0; count of bases not matched to a gene: 9. CDR1 and CDR2 (germline): LNHDA, SQIVND (reference sequence). The CDR3 has 17 amino acids.

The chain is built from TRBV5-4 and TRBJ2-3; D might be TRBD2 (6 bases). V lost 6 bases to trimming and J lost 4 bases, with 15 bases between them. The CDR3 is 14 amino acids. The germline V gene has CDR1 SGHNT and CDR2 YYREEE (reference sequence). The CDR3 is CASTEVTSSDTQYF. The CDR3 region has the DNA TGTGCCAGCACCGAAGTGACTAGTTCAGATACGCAGTATTTT.

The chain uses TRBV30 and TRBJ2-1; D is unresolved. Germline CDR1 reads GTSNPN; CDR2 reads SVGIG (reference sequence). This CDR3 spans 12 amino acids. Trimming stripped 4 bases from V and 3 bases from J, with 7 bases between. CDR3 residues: CAWNAGYNEQFF. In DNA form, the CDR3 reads TGTGCCTGGAACGCTGGCTACAATGAGCAGTTCTTC.

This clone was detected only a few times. CDR3 loop: CASSRQILSYEQYF. CDR3 coding DNA: TGTGCCAGCAGCAGACAAATCCTCTCCTACGAGCAGTACTTC. The J gene is TRBJ2-7, the V gene TRBV5-8; the D is unclear. V was trimmed by 4 bases and J by 0 bases, leaving 11 bases between them. The CDR3 consists of 14 residues. CDR1 and CDR2 from the germline V gene are SGHTS and YDEGEE.

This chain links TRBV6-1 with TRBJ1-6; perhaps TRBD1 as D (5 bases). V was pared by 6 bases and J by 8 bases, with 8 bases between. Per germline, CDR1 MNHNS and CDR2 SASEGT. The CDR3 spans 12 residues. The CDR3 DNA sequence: TGTGCCAGCAGGGGGACGGATTCACCCCTCCACTTT. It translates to CASRGTDSPLHF.

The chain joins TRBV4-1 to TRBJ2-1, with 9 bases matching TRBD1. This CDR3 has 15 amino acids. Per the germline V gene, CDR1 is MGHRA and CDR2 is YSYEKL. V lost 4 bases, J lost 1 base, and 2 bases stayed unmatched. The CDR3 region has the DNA TGCGCCAGCAGCCCGGGACAGGGTTCCTACAATGAGCAGTTCTTC. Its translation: CASSPGQGSYNEQFF.

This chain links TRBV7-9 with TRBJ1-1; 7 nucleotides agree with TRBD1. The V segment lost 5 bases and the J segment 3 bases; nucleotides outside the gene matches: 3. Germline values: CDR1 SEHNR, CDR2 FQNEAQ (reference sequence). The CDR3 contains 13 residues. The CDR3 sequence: CASSPTGDTEAFF. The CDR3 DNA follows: TGTGCCAGCAGCCCCACAGGGGACACTGAAGCTTTCTTT.

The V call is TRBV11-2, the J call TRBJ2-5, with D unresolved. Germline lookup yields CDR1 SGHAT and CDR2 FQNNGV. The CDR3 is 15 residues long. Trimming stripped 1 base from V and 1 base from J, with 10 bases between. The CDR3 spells CASSLGISSQETQYF. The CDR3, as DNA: TGTGCCAGCAGCTTAGGAATTAGCAGCCAAGAGACCCAGTACTTC.